The 24 T cell receptor beta chains reported below all come from one sample, sequenced in a study of blood T cells in healthy people across ages (dated by TCRdb to the mid-2010s). The library was built by means of 5' RACE. Sequencer: Illumina HiSeq 2500. A second PCR of roughly 7 to 12 cycles was performed with a sample-barcoded 5' primer and a J-beta primer mix. The public reads were reprocessed in TCRdb via fastp at Q25 and MiXCR, keeping in-frame beta chains. Every CDR3 protein is listed once, alongside the most common genes and DNA of its rows. This sample has about 1.4 million distinct CDR3 sequences in its table, and approximately 60% of those were observed once. 6.5% to 8% of the sample is held by the ten biggest clonotypes. Sequenced input: blood. These receptors all stem from a man between 18 and 29 years old in good health.

V usage is TRBV20-1 and J usage is TRBJ1-1; D ambiguous. CDR3 length equals 15 residues. The ends were cut back, 2 bases at V and 1 base at J, with 14 bases in the middle. The V gene's germline CDR1 is DFQATT and CDR2 SNEGSKA (reference sequence). CDR3 DNA sequence: TGCAGTGCTAGACAACCCACTGAGGGGAACACTGAAGCTTTCTTT. This translates into CSARQPTEGNTEAFF.

The genes are TRBV2 and TRBJ1-2; 7 bases are shared with TRBD1. The germline V gene encodes CDR1 SNHLY and CDR2 FYNNEI. The CDR3 is made up of 14 amino acids. Losses at the gene ends were 6 bases for V and 1 base for J; bases not matched to a gene: 5. The CDR3 loop is CASRRGQNNYGYTF. The CDR3 nucleotides are TGTGCCAGCAGGAGGGGACAGAATAACTATGGCTACACCTTC.

This clonotype was counted between two and nine times. The V and J genes are TRBV20-1 and TRBJ2-5, with D possibly matching TRBD2 (5 bases). The V end lost 5 bases, the J end lost 0 bases, and 13 bases lay between the germline ends. CDR3 length: 14 amino acids. The germline V gene encodes CDR1 DFQATT and CDR2 SNEGSKA (reference sequence). The CDR3 DNA follows: TGCAGTGCTCCCCCAGCGGAGAACCAAGAGACCCAGTACTTC. This sequence encodes CSAPPAENQETQYF.

The rearrangement uses TRBV18 and TRBJ2-1; TRBD2 matches 9 bases. The CDR3 totals 17 residues. The V segment lost 4 bases and the J segment 2 bases; nucleotides outside the gene matches: 9. The V gene's germline CDR1 is KGHSH and CDR2 LQKENI. The CDR3 sequence is CASSRSGSLSAYNEQFF. In DNA form, the CDR3 reads TGTGCCAGCTCACGTAGCGGGAGTCTCTCCGCCTACAATGAGCAGTTCTTC.

The chain joins TRBV7-6 to TRBJ2-1, with D tentatively TRBD1 or TRBD2 (5 bases each). The CDR3 totals 17 residues. Trimming took off 3 bases at V and 8 bases at J, with 23 bases between the two ends. Germline CDR1 is SGHVS and CDR2 is FNYEAQ. CDR3 DNA sequence: TGTGCCAGCAGCTTGGCAGGTGAGGGGACCCCGGGCGATGAGCAGTTCTTC. It translates to CASSLAGEGTPGDEQFF.

The chain couples TRBV28 to TRBJ2-6, with D hard to call. The ends were cut back, 1 base at V and 2 bases at J, with 6 bases in the middle. The V gene's germline CDR1 is MDHEN and CDR2 SYDVKM. The CDR3 is 15 amino acids. The DNA of the CDR3 is TGTGCCAGCAGTTTATTTGAGACTGGGGCCAACGTCCTGACTTTC. It yields the protein CASSLFETGANVLTF.

V gene TRBV4-1 combines with J gene TRBJ2-4, with 9 bases that match TRBD2. The J call may be mistaken, given a closer DNA end match to TRBJ2-7. The germline gives CDR1 MGHRA, CDR2 YSYEKL. The CDR3 sequence is 17 residues long. The CDR3 DNA reads TGCGCCAGCAGCCATAGTTGGCGGGAGGGCGTTTTCTACGAGCAGTACTTC. Residues: CASSHSWREGVFYEQYF.

The V gene is TRBV28, the J gene TRBJ2-6; D gene unclear. This CDR3 has 15 amino acids. The V and J ends lost 3 bases and 2 bases respectively, with 8 bases between them. Germline CDR1 and CDR2: MDHEN and SYDVKM. CDR3 loop: CASSFTRTGANVLTF. CDR3 coding DNA: TGTGCCAGCAGTTTCACCAGAACTGGGGCCAACGTCCTGACTTTC.

The rearrangement joins TRBV20-1 to TRBJ2-4; D possibly corresponds to TRBD1 (6 bases). Matching the DNA end better, TRBJ2-7 makes the J call doubtful. The CDR3 has 15 amino acids. Germline CDR1 DFQATT, CDR2 SNEGSKA (reference sequence). The CDR3 here is CSASDTGTTWYEQYF. In DNA form, the CDR3 reads TGCAGTGCTAGTGATACCGGGACAACATGGTACGAGCAGTACTTC.

This clonotype was detected only a few times. V is TRBV9 and J is TRBJ1-2; no clear D gene. The CDR3 sequence is 11 residues long. Per the germline V gene, CDR1 is SGDLS and CDR2 is YYNGEE. Trimming took off 0 bases at V and 13 bases at J, with 10 bases between the two ends. As DNA, the CDR3 is TGTGCCAGCAGCGTAGGAGATGCAACCACCTTC. It encodes CASSVGDATTF.

The rearrangement uses TRBV3-1 and TRBJ2-7; D ambiguous. This CDR3 contains 15 residues. Per the germline V gene, CDR1 is LGHDT and CDR2 is YNNKEL (reference sequence). Deletions cut 1 base from V and 7 bases from J, with 17 bases between. The CDR3 DNA is TGTGCCAGCAGCCAAGTGGCTACGGTTAACAATGAGCAGTACTTC. Protein: CASSQVATVNNEQYF.

The chain combines TRBV7-2 with TRBJ2-1; TRBD2 agrees at 13 bases. The J call may be faulty, since TRBJ2-7 better matches the DNA end. Germline V gene sequence: CDR1 SGHTA, CDR2 FQGNSA. CDR3 size: 17 residues. The CDR3 loop is CASSPTSGGISYNEQYF. DNA for the CDR3: TGTGCCAGCTCCCCGACTAGCGGGGGGATCTCCTACAATGAGCAGTACTTC.

This clonotype was recorded a few times. V gene TRBV2 combines with J gene TRBJ2-7; D may be TRBD1 (6 bases). Germline CDR1 SNHLY, CDR2 FYNNEI. The V end was cut by 9 bases, the J end by 1 base, with 16 bases between. The CDR3 has 14 amino acids. CDR3 residues: CASRPAGTSYEQYF. The CDR3 DNA is TGTGCCAGTCGCCCGGCCGGGACATCCTACGAGCAGTACTTC.

The chain joins TRBV12-3 or TRBV12-4 to TRBJ1-2; tentatively, D is TRBD1 (5 bases). The CDR3 covers 12 residues. The V end was cut by 10 bases, the J end by 8 bases, with 17 bases between. The CDR3: CATHGQGNGYTF. The CDR3 DNA sequence: TGTGCCACCCACGGCCAGGGAAACGGCTACACCTTC.

This sequence joins TRBV6-5 and TRBJ1-1, with TRBD1 matching over 10 bases. J gave up 4 bases and V 5 bases, and 4 bases lay outside the gene matches. Germline CDR1 is MNHEY and CDR2 is SVGAGI. CDR3 length equals 14 residues. The DNA of the CDR3 is TGTGCCAGCAGTCACCGGGACAGGGGCACTGAAGCTTTCTTT. Protein: CASSHRDRGTEAFF.

Of note for this clonotype: A read error may account for a junction end that differs from germline. The V and J genes are TRBV18 and TRBJ2-7, with unresolved D. Germline V gene lookup returns CDR1 KGHSH and CDR2 LQKENI. The CDR3 loop spans 12 amino acids. CDR3 sequence: CTSSLSSYEQYF. CDR3 nucleotide sequence: TGTACCAGCTCCCTCAGCTCCTACGAGCAGTACTTC.

This clonotype was counted a few times. V usage is TRBV29-1 and J usage is TRBJ2-2; D is undetermined. CDR1 SQVTM and CDR2 ANQGSEA come from the germline V gene. V lost 3 bases and J lost 1, with 9 bases in between. This CDR3 is 14 amino acids long. CDR3 in DNA: TGCAGCGTTGATCGGGCAGGGAACACCGGGGAGCTGTTTTTT. It is translated as CSVDRAGNTGELFF.

The chain combines TRBV20-1 with TRBJ1-1, with D perhaps TRBD1 (5 bases). This CDR3 spans 15 amino acids. Trimming took off 4 bases at V and 0 bases at J, with 15 bases between the two ends. Germline values: CDR1 DFQATT, CDR2 SNEGSKA (reference sequence). CDR3 sequence reads: CSAKTEGYMNTEAFF. CDR3 sequence (DNA): TGCAGTGCTAAGACGGAGGGGTATATGAACACTGAAGCTTTCTTT.

The CDR3 region is CASSQMVRQYNSPLHF. The CDR3 nucleotides read TGTGCCAGCAGCCAAATGGTGAGGCAATATAATTCACCCCTCCACTTT. The rearrangement joins TRBV4-2 to TRBJ1-6, with no clear D. Germline V gene lookup returns CDR1 LGHNA and CDR2 YNFKEQ. V was cut by 2 bases and J by 4 bases, with 12 bases left in between. The CDR3 runs 16 residues.

CDR3 nucleotide sequence: TGTGCCAGCAGTCCGCCCCGGGGGGTCTTACAAGAGACCCAGTACTTC. It specifies CASSPPRGVLQETQYF. The chain links TRBV6-2 or TRBV6-3 to TRBJ2-5; 7 bases align to TRBD2. J was trimmed by 2 bases and V by 5 bases; bases with no gene match: 11. The CDR3 extends over 16 amino acids. The germline CDR1 and CDR2 sequences are MNHEY and SVGEGT.

The chain employs TRBV7-2 and TRBJ2-5; 7 bases agree with TRBD2. TRBJ2-7 explains the end of the DNA better; the J call may be wrong. From germline, CDR1 is SGHTA and CDR2 FQGNSA. This CDR3 region has 17 residues. DNA of the CDR3: TGTGCCAGCAGCTTAGGTAGGAGGGAGGGACGACTACGCGAGCAGTACTTC. It yields the protein CASSLGRREGRLREQYF.

The rearrangement links TRBV9 to TRBJ2-3; the D is unclear. V gave up 0 bases and J gave up 10 bases, with 15 bases separating them. The CDR3 consists of 14 residues. The V gene's germline CDR1 is SGDLS and CDR2 YYNGEE. CDR3 sequence reads: CASSVDATIGAQYF. DNA of the CDR3: TGTGCCAGCAGCGTAGACGCTACGATAGGTGCGCAGTATTTT.

The chain is built from TRBV2 and TRBJ2-2; a possible D gene is TRBD1 (5 bases). Trimming removed 3 bases at V and 5 bases at J, with 13 bases between. CDR1 and CDR2 from the germline V gene are SNHLY and FYNNEI. This CDR3 has 15 residues. The CDR3: CASSDWGDGTGELFF. As DNA, the CDR3 is TGTGCCAGCAGTGATTGGGGCGATGGAACCGGGGAGCTGTTTTTT.

The V call is TRBV5-1, the J call TRBJ2-7; D not resolved. The CDR3 is 13 amino acids. Germline V gene data show CDR1 as SGHRS and CDR2 as YFSETQ. Trimming shortened V by 4 bases and J by 6 bases, and 14 bases separated the two germline ends. CDR3 sequence: CASSADVGCEQYF. CDR3 coding DNA: TGCGCCAGCAGCGCCGACGTCGGGTGCGAGCAGTACTTC.